This TCR beta chain is from a study of T cell responses to AZD1222 COVID-19 vaccine. Comment on this clone: The antigen remains unidentified.

Assay: immunoSEQ multiplex PCR; the TCRdb copy retains only in-frame clones and omits some. Of 150,000 to 250,000 clones in the sample, about 93% were seen once. Broader study findings: Close to half of spike-specific TCRs reportedly recognize unmutated variant regions. Repertoires were obtained only post-peak T cell response. Only a handful of AZD1222 recipients, more than five in all, had baseline seropositivity.

V was shortened by 7 bases and J by 9 bases, with 12 bases between the two germline ends. This CDR3 is 11 amino acids long. The V gene's germline CDR1 is LNHDA and CDR2 SQIVND (reference sequence). This chain links TRBV19 with TRBJ1-1; D not resolved. The TCR was taken from an adult who received the AZD1222 COVID-19 vaccine. The sequenced sample was peripheral blood, obtained 28 days after the second AZD1222 dose. DNA of the CDR3: TGTGCCAGTATAGGCGGCCATAAAGCTTTCTTT. Its protein is CASIGGHKAFF.